Following are 21 T cell receptor beta chains from one sample sequenced in a study of blood T cell repertoires in COVID-19. The protocol was immunoSEQ multiplex PCR, while the TCRdb copy is restricted to in-frame clones and leaves out a portion. Of approximately 490,000 clones detected, roughly 87% appear once; the ten largest clones hold about 0.75%. Specimen: PBMCs or T cells enriched from blood (not recorded which). Source of these receptors: a woman aged 18-35 years who had recovered from COVID-19.

This clone was counted once. This sequence joins TRBV5-1 and TRBJ1-1; possible D gene TRBD1, 5 bases. The CDR3 is made up of 13 amino acids. Trimming left V 4 bases short and J 3 bases short, with 10 bases between. Germline V gene lookup returns CDR1 SGHRS and CDR2 YFSETQ. The CDR3 DNA is TGCGCCAGCAGCCTCCGGGGGGACACTGAAGCTTTCTTT. Translation: CASSLRGDTEAFF.

The chain employs TRBV5-1 and TRBJ2-7, with 9 bases lining up with TRBD1. Germline V CDR1 and CDR2: SGHRS, YFSETQ. After removal of 5 bases from V and 5 bases from J, the junction contained 11 bases not matched to a gene. CDR3 length: 15 residues. The CDR3 reads CASSSQQGAENEQYF. CDR3 coding DNA: TGCGCCAGCAGTTCGCAACAGGGGGCGGAAAACGAGCAGTACTTC.

The chain is built from TRBV15 and TRBJ1-2; the D is unclear. The germline V and J ends were trimmed by 3 bases and 6 bases, with 8 bases remaining between them. Germline V CDR1 and CDR2: LNHNV, YYDKDF (reference sequence). The CDR3 totals 12 residues. CDR3 nucleotides: TGTGCCACCAGCAGCACATCCGATGGCTACACCTTC. This encodes CATSSTSDGYTF.

Only a few counts were recorded for this clone. The chain joins TRBV19 to TRBJ2-7, with TRBD2 identical over 11 bases. The germline V gene has CDR1 LNHDA and CDR2 SQIVND (reference sequence). J gave up 5 bases and V 5 bases, and 8 bases lay outside the gene matches. CDR3 length: 15 residues. The CDR3 reads CASSSLAGGLDEQYF. CDR3 DNA sequence: TGTGCCAGTAGTTCCCTAGCGGGGGGCTTGGACGAGCAGTACTTC.

A single count supports this clone. The V and J genes are TRBV6-5 and TRBJ2-3; TRBD1 aligns across 7 bases. V shed 4 bases and J 2 bases; nucleotides not matched to a gene: 9. From germline, CDR1 is MNHEY and CDR2 SVGAGI. CDR3 length: 16 residues. The CDR3 reads CASSSSGTDLTDTQYF. Here the CDR3 DNA reads TGTGCCAGCAGTTCCTCAGGGACAGACCTCACAGATACGCAGTATTTT.

J is TRBJ1-2 and V is TRBV6-5; 8 bases align to TRBD1. Per germline, CDR1 MNHEY and CDR2 SVGAGI. The J segment lost 6 bases and the V segment lost 5 bases, leaving 8 bases of the junction unmatched. This CDR3 contains 14 residues. The CDR3 nucleotides are TGTGCCAGCAGTCGAACGGACAGGGTCAATGGCTACACCTTC. Translating gives CASSRTDRVNGYTF.

The J gene is TRBJ2-2, the V gene TRBV25-1, with a weak D call TRBD2 (7 bases). This CDR3 spans 13 amino acids. The V gene lost 9 bases and the J gene lost 5 bases, with 13 bases spanning the gap. Germline assignment: CDR1 MGHDK and CDR2 SYGVNS. The CDR3 loop is CARPGGGTGELFF. CDR3 sequence (DNA): TGTGCCAGACCGGGGGGCGGGACCGGGGAGCTGTTTTTT. Looking up the rest from reference TRBV25-1 and TRBJ2-2 gives the full variable domain: EADIYQTPRYLVIGTGKKITLECSQTMGHDKMYWYQQDPGMELHLIHYSYGVNSTEKGDLSSESTVSRIRTEHFPLTLESARPSHTSQYLCARPGGGTGELFFGEGSRLTVL.

The chain has TRBV6-4 and TRBJ1-2; 7 bases are a match to TRBD1. With V trimmed by 4 bases and J by 4 bases, 6 bases remained unmatched. In germline, CDR1 is MRHNA, CDR2 SNTAGT. This CDR3 comprises 14 residues. CDR3 loop: CASSAFTGAYGYTF. The CDR3 nucleotides are TGTGCCAGCAGTGCCTTCACAGGGGCCTATGGCTACACCTTC.

The chain combines TRBV19 with TRBJ2-1, with 9 bases lining up with TRBD2. This CDR3 comprises 15 residues. Germline CDR1 LNHDA, CDR2 SQIVND (reference sequence). Unmatched junction bases numbered 5, after V lost 4 bases and J lost 4 bases. The chain's CDR3 is CASSNRLAAYNEQFF. DNA for the CDR3: TGTGCCAGTAGTAATCGACTAGCGGCTTACAATGAGCAGTTCTTC.

In regard to this clone: Other DNA sequences from this sample encode an identical CDR3 as well. V is TRBV18 and J is TRBJ1-1; 8 bases line up with TRBD1. This CDR3 is built from 13 residues. CDR1 is KGHSH and CDR2 is LQKENI in the germline V gene. With V trimmed by 3 bases and J by 3 bases, 0 bases remained unmatched. This CDR3 is CASSPGQDTEAFF. DNA for the CDR3: TGTGCCAGCTCACCGGGACAGGACACTGAAGCTTTCTTT.

J is TRBJ1-5 and V is TRBV5-4; no definite D call. CDR3 length: 12 amino acids. V was clipped by 0 bases and J by 5 bases, with 3 bases between them. CDR1 SGHNT and CDR2 YYREEE come from the germline V gene (reference sequence). CDR3 protein: CASSLGDQPQHF. CDR3 DNA: TGTGCCAGCAGCTTGGGCGATCAGCCCCAGCATTTT.

The chain employs TRBV28 and TRBJ1-5; a weak D match, TRBD1 (5 bases). Germline V gene lookup returns CDR1 MDHEN and CDR2 SYDVKM. Deletions cut 7 bases from V and 2 bases from J, with 18 bases between. The CDR3 is made up of 16 amino acids. CDR3 sequence reads: CASNRGGEKGNQPQHF. CDR3 sequence (DNA): TGTGCCAGCAACCGGGGAGGGGAGAAGGGCAATCAGCCCCAGCATTTT.

The chain is built from TRBV27 and TRBJ1-2, with TRBD1 matching over 7 bases. CDR3 length equals 13 residues. Germline V gene data show CDR1 as MNHEY and CDR2 as SMNVEV (reference sequence). J was trimmed by 7 bases and V by 8 bases; bases with no gene match: 10. As DNA, the CDR3 is TGTGCCAGCTCCACCCTCACAGGGGTTGGCTACACCTTC. Translated, it gives CASSTLTGVGYTF.

The rearrangement uses TRBV19 and TRBJ1-3, with a tentative D call TRBD1 (5 bases). This CDR3 is 15 amino acids long. Germline V gene lookup returns CDR1 LNHDA and CDR2 SQIVND (reference sequence). Trimming left V 4 bases short and J 0 bases short, with 10 bases between. CDR3 loop: CASSTFDSSGNTIYF. The CDR3 DNA reads as TGTGCCAGTAGTACTTTCGACAGCTCTGGAAACACCATATATTTT.

The rearrangement links TRBV28 to TRBJ1-2; 11 positions agree with TRBD1. Looked up from germline, CDR1 is MDHEN and CDR2 is SYDVKM. Losses at the gene ends were 4 bases for V and 7 bases for J; bases not matched to a gene: 14. The CDR3 length is 17 residues. CDR3 amino acids: CASSSPMGTGGSSGYTF. CDR3 bases: TGTGCCAGCAGTTCACCGATGGGGACAGGGGGGTCGTCTGGCTACACCTTC.

The chain joins TRBV6-6 to TRBJ2-5; 10 nucleotides align to TRBD1. The CDR3 contains 16 residues. Germline V lookup: CDR1 MNHNY, CDR2 SVGAGI (reference sequence). After removal of 0 bases from V and 5 bases from J, the junction contained 6 bases not matched to a gene. CDR3 sequence reads: CASSYSMGTGEETQYF. The DNA of the CDR3 is TGTGCCAGCAGTTACTCGATGGGGACAGGGGAGGAGACCCAGTACTTC.

The chain combines TRBV5-6 with TRBJ2-5; TRBD2 matches at 11 bases. This CDR3 contains 15 residues. In germline, CDR1 is SGHDT, CDR2 YYEEEE. After removal of 8 bases from V and 1 base from J, the junction contained 7 bases not matched to a gene. CDR3 residues: CASTGTSGPQETQYF. The CDR3 region has the DNA TGTGCCAGTACCGGGACTAGCGGCCCCCAAGAGACCCAGTACTTC.

The V gene is TRBV19, the J gene TRBJ1-2, with TRBD1 matching 7 bases. V shed 9 bases and J 8 bases; nucleotides not matched to a gene: 3. This CDR3 comprises 10 residues. The germline CDR1 and CDR2 sequences are LNHDA and SQIVND (reference sequence). In DNA form, the CDR3 reads TGTGCCAGCACAGGGGCAGGCTACACCTTC. It translates to CASTGAGYTF. The full variable domain, with the rest looked up from reference TRBV19 and TRBJ1-2, is DGGITQSPKYLFRKEGQNVTLSCEQNLNHDAMYWYRQDPGQGLRLIYYSQIVNDFQKGDIAEGYSVSREKKESFPLTVTSAQKNPTAFYLCASTGAGYTFGSGTRLTVV.

The chain employs TRBV27 and TRBJ1-6; D remains ambiguous. This CDR3 has 17 residues. In germline, CDR1 is MNHEY, CDR2 SMNVEV (reference sequence). V gave up 0 bases and J gave up 9 bases, with 18 bases separating them. CDR3 in amino acids: CASSLSNTAFLGSPLHF. The DNA for the CDR3 is TGTGCCAGCAGTTTATCGAATACAGCCTTTTTGGGTTCACCCCTCCACTTT.

This sequence joins TRBV3-1 (or the pseudogene TRBV3-2) and TRBJ1-1; D uncertain. V was cut by 3 bases and J by 6 bases, with 8 bases left in between. The CDR3 runs 12 residues. Germline V gives CDR1 LGHDT, CDR2 YNNKEL (reference sequence). The CDR3 reads CASSHESAEAFF. The CDR3 DNA sequence: TGTGCCAGCAGCCACGAGAGCGCTGAAGCTTTCTTT.

The chain is built from TRBV28 and TRBJ1-2, with a tentative D call TRBD1 (6 bases). Deletions cut 6 bases from V and 2 bases from J, with 13 bases between. Germline CDR1 is MDHEN and CDR2 is SYDVKM. There are 14 residues in the CDR3. In DNA, the CDR3 is TGTGCCAGCAGAATTACAGGGTTGAACTATGGCTACACCTTC. It specifies CASRITGLNYGYTF.